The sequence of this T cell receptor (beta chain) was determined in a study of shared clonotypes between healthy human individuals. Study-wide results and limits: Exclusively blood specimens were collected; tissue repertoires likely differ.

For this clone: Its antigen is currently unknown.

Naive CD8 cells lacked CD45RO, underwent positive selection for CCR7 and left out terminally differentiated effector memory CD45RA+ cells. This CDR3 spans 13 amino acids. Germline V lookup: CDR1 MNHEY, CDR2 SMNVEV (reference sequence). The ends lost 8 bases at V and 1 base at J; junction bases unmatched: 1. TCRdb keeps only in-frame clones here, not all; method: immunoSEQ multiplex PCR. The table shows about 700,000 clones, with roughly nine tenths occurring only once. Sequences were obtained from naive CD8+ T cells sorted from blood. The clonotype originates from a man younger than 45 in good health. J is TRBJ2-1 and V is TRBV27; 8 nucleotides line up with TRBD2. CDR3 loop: CASGTRSYNEQFF. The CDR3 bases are TGTGCCAGCGGGACTAGATCCTACAATGAGCAGTTCTTC.